A selection of T cell receptor beta chains follows, all from one sample in a study of blood T cell repertoires in COVID-19. Profiled with immunoSEQ multiplex PCR; TCRdb holds only in-frame clones, not every one. The data show about 390,000 clones, with approximately 87% seen just once and over 2% held by the top ten. Sequencing used peripheral blood. These receptor sequences come from a woman in her sixties with COVID-19, enrolled during active disease. CDR3s include the opening cysteine and the closing phenylalanine or tryptophan. D genes are given only for firm matches. Not every row has a clone size; where given, it reads once, few, many or a size class.

abundance,d_gene,j_gene,v_gene,CDR3nt,CDR3aa
-,TRBD1,TRBJ1-2,TRBV9,TGTGCCAGCAGCCCAGTAGGGTTGGGACAGAAGGACTATGGCTACACCTTC,CASSPVGLGQKDYGYTF
-,TRBD1,TRBJ2-2,TRBV24-1,TGTGCCACCAGTGATCCCCCGGGACAGGGCTTCTCCGGGGAGCTGTTTTTT,CATSDPPGQGFSGELFF
-,TRBD1,TRBJ1-1,TRBV30,TGTGCCTGGAGCCCGAAGGGGGCTATGAACACTGAAGCTTTCTTT,CAWSPKGAMNTEAFF
-,-,TRBJ2-2,TRBV5-1,TGCGCCAGCAGCCCAGAAGGAGGACCGTGGAACACCGGGGAGCTGTTTTTT,CASSPEGGPWNTGELFF
-,TRBD1,TRBJ2-2,TRBV5-3,TGTGCCTCTTGTAGGACAGGGATTACCGGGGAGCTGTTTTTT,CASCRTGITGELFF
-,TRBD2,TRBJ2-3,TRBV3-1/TRBV3-2,TGTGCCAGCAGCCAAGATCTCCCGGGACTAGCGGGCACAGATACGCAGTATTTT,CASSQDLPGLAGTDTQYF
-,-,TRBJ2-3,TRBV10-1,TGCGCCGGGATGGGGCAGGGCGATACAGATACGCAGTATTTT,CAGMGQGDTDTQYF
-,-,TRBJ2-1,TRBV14,TGTGCCAGCAGCCCTCACCTTAGGCCCGGGCTAGCCCGCAGTGAGCAGTTCTTC,CASSPHLRPGLARSEQFF
few,-,TRBJ1-2,TRBV28,TGTGCCAGCAGTGGCTCGACAGGCGGCTATGGCTACACCTTC,CASSGSTGGYGYTF
-,TRBD1,TRBJ2-1,TRBV2,TGTGCCAGCAGTGAGAGGGACAGAGAGTACAATGAGCAGTTCTTC,CASSERDREYNEQFF
-,-,TRBJ1-6,TRBV19,TGTGCCACCGGACTTGCAGGAACACCCCTCCACTTT,CATGLAGTPLHF
-,-,TRBJ2-1,TRBV18,TGTGCCAGCTCACTTACAGGGGGGGAGACCAGCTCCTACAATGAGCAGTTCTTC,CASSLTGGETSSYNEQFF
-,-,TRBJ2-4,TRBV6-6,TGTGCCAGCAGTAACACAAGGACAGTAACCAAAAACATTCAGTACTTC,CASSNTRTVTKNIQYF
-,TRBD2,TRBJ2-7,TRBV5-1,TGCGCCAGCAGCTGGACTAGCTCGGGCGAGCAGTACTTC,CASSWTSSGEQYF
-,-,TRBJ1-2,TRBV24-1,TGTGCCACCAGTGGGAGGGATGGCTACACCTTC,CATSGRDGYTF
-,-,TRBJ1-6,TRBV28,TGTGCCAGCAGACCCTCCAGAAGCTCCTATAATTCACCCCTCCACTTT,CASRPSRSSYNSPLHF
-,TRBD1,TRBJ1-1,TRBV29-1,TGCAGCGTTGATAAGGTCCGGACAGGGGGCACTGAAGCTTTCTTT,CSVDKVRTGGTEAFF
-,-,TRBJ1-1,TRBV19,TGTGCCAGTAGCCAGGTTTCGAACACTGAAGCTTTCTTT,CASSQVSNTEAFF
-,-,TRBJ1-1,TRBV28,TGTGCCAGCAGTCCTCCGGAGGGGTTTGATGGCACTGAAGCTTTCTTT,CASSPPEGFDGTEAFF
-,TRBD1,TRBJ1-1,TRBV5-1,TGCGCCAGCAGCTTGGGGGGACAGGGGTCTGAAGCTTTCTTT,CASSLGGQGSEAFF
-,TRBD2,TRBJ2-1,TRBV5-1,TGCGCCAGCAGCTTGGTGGTAGCGGGGGCCGGGAATGAGCAGTTCTTC,CASSLVVAGAGNEQFF
-,TRBD2,TRBJ2-1,TRBV7-3,TGTGCCAGCAGCTTACTCCCGCCAGCGGGGTTCCACAATGAGCAGTTCTTC,CASSLLPPAGFHNEQFF
-,TRBD1,TRBJ1-3,TRBV28,TGTGCCAGCAGTTCCGTCGGACAGGGGCAACGAAACACCATATATTTT,CASSSVGQGQRNTIYF
-,TRBD1,TRBJ1-4,TRBV18,TGTGCCAGCGCGACTTCCAGACAGGGTTCAACTAATGAAAAACTGTTTTTT,CASATSRQGSTNEKLFF
once,-,TRBJ1-5,TRBV6-1,TGTGCCAGCAGTTTTCAGTATAGCAATCAGCCCCAGCATTTT,CASSFQYSNQPQHF
-,TRBD1,TRBJ2-5,TRBV4-2,TGTGCCAGCAGCCAAGATCCCCGGGACAGGGGTGAAGAGACCCAGTACTTC,CASSQDPRDRGEETQYF
-,-,TRBJ1-5,TRBV9,TGTGCCAGCAGCGCAGTCGACGGGAAAGGTAATCAGCCCCAGCATTTT,CASSAVDGKGNQPQHF
-,TRBD1,TRBJ1-2,TRBV19,TGTGCCAGTAGGGGGGACAGACTAAACTATGGCTACACCTTC,CASRGDRLNYGYTF